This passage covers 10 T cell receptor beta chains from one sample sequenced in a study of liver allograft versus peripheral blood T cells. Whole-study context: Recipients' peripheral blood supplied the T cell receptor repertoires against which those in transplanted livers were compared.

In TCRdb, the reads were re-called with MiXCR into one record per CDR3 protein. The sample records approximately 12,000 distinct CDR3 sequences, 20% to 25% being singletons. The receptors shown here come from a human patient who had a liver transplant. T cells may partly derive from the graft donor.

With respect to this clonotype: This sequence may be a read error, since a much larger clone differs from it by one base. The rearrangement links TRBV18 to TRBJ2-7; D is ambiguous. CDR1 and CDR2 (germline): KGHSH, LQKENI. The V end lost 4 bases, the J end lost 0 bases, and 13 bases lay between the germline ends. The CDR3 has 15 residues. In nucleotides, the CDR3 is TGTGCCAGCTCACGTCTGTCTCTCTTCTCCTACGAGCAGTACTTC. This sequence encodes CASSRLSLFSYEQYF.

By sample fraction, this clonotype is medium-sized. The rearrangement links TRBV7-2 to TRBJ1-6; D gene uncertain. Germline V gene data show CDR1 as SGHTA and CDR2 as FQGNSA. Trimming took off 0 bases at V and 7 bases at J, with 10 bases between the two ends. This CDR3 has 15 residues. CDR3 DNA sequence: TGTGCCAGCAGCTTAGCGGGGTTGAAAAATTCACCCCTCCACTTT. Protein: CASSLAGLKNSPLHF. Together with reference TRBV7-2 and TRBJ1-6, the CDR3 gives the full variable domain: GAGVSQSPSNKVTEKGKDVELRCDPISGHTALYWYRQSLGQGLEFLIYFQGNSAPDKSGLPSDRFSAERTGGSVSTLTIQRTQQEDSAVYLCASSLAGLKNSPLHFGNGTRLTVT.

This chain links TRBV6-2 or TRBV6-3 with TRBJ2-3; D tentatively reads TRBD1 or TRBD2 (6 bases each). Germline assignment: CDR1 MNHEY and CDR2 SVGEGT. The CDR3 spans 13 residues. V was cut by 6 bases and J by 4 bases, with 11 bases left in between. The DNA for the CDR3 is TGTGCCAGCAGAACACGGGGGCCAGATACGCAGTATTTT. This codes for CASRTRGPDTQYF.

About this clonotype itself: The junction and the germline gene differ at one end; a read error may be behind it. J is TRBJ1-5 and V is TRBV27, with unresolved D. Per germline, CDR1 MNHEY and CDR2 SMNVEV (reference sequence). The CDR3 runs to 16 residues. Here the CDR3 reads CASSLFPPQSNQPQHF. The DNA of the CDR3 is TGTGCCAGCAGCTTATTCCCCCCGCAGAGCAATCAGCCCCAGCATTTT.

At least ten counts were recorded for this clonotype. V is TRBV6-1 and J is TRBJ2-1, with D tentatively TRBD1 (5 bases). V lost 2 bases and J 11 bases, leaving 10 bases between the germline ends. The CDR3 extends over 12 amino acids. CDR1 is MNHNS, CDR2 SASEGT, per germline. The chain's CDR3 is CASSEPTAKQFF. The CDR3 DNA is TGTGCCAGCAGTGAACCGACAGCGAAGCAGTTCTTC.

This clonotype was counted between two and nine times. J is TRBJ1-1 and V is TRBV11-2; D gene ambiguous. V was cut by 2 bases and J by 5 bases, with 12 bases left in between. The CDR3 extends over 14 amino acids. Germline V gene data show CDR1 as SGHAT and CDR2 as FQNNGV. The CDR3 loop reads CASSLLGRTTEAFF. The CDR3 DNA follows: TGTGCCAGCAGCTTATTGGGGAGGACGACTGAAGCTTTCTTT.

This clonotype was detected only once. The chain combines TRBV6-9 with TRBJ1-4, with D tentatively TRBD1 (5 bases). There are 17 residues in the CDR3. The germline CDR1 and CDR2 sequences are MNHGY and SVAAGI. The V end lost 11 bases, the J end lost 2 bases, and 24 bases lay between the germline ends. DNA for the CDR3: TGTGCCGCGGAACAATGGGGGGTCTTGGCCACTAATGAAAAACTGTTTTTT. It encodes CAAEQWGVLATNEKLFF.

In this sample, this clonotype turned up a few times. The CDR3 DNA follows: TGTGCCAGCAGTTCCACTTATTCCGGGACTAGCGGGGGGGCGTACAATGAGCAGTTCTTC. This codes for CASSSTYSGTSGGAYNEQFF. The genes are TRBV28 and TRBJ2-1, with TRBD2 matching 16 bases. Germline CDR1 MDHEN, CDR2 SYDVKM. J was trimmed by 4 bases and V by 4 bases; bases with no gene match: 13. This CDR3 is 20 amino acids long.

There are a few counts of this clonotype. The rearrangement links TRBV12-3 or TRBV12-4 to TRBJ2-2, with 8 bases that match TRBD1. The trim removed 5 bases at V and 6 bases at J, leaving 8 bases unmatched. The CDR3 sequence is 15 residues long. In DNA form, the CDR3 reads TGTGCCAGCAGTCACGGGCAGGGGGCGGCCGGGGAGCTGTTTTTT. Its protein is CASSHGQGAAGELFF.

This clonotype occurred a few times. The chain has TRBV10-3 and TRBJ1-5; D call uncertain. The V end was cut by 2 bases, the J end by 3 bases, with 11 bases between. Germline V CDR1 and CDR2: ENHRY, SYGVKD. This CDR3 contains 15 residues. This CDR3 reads CAISEQVQVNQPQHF. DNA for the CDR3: TGTGCCATCAGTGAGCAGGTTCAGGTCAATCAGCCCCAGCATTTT.